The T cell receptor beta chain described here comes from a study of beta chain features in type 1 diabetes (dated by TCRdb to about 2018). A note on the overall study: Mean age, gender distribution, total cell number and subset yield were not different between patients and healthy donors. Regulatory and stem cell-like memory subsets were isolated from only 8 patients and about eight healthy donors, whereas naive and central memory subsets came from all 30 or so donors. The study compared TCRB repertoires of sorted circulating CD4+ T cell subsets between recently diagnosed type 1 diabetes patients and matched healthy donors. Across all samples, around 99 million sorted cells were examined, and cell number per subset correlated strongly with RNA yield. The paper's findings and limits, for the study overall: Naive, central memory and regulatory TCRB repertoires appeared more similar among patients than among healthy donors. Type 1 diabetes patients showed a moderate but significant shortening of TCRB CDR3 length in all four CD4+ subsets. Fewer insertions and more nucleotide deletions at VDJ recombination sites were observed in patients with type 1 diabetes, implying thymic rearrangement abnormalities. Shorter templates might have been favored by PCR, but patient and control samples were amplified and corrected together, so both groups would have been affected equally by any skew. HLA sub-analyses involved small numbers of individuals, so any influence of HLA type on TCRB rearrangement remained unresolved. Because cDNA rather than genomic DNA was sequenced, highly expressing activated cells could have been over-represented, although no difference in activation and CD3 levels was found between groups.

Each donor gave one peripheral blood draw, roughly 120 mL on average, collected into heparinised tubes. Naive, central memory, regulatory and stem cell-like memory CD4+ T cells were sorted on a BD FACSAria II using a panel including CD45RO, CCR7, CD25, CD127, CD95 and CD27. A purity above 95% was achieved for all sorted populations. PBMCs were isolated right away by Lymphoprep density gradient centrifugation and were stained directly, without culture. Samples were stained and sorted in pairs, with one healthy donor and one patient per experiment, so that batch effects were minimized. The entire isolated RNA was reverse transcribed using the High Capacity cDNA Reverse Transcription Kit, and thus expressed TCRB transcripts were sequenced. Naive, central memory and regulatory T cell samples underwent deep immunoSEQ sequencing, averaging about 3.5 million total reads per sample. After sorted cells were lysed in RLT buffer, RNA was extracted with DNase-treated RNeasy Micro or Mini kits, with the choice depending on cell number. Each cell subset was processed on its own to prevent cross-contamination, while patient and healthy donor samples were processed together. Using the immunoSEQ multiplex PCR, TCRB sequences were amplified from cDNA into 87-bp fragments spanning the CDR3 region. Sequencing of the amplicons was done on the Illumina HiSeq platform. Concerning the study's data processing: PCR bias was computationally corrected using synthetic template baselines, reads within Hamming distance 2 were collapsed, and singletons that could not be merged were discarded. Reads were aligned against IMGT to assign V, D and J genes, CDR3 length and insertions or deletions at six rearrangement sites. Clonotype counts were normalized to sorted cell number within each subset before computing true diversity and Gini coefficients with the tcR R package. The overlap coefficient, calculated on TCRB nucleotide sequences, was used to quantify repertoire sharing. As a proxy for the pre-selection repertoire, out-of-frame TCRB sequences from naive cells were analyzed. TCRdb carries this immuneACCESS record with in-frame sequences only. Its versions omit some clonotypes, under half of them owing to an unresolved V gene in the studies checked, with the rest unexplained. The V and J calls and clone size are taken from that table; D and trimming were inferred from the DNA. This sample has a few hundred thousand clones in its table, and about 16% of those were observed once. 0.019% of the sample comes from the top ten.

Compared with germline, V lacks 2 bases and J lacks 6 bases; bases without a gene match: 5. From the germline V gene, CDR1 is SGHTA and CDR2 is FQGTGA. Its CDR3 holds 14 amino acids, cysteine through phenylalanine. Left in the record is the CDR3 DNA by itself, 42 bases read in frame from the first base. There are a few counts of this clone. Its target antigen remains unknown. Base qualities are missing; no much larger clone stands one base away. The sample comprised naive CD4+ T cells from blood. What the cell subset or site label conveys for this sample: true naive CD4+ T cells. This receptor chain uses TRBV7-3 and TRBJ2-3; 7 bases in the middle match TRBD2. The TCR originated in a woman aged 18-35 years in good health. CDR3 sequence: CASSLPGLRDTQYF. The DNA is TGTGCCAGCAGCTTACCGGGACTACGGGATACGCAGTATTTT.